This entry is about one T cell receptor beta chain. The sample originates from a study of blood T cell repertoires in COVID-19. Study overall: T cells, B-cell-depleted T cells, or PBMCs supplied cDNA or gDNA.

This CDR3 has 17 amino acids. Trimming removed 0 bases at V and 6 bases at J, with 18 bases between. CDR1 and CDR2 from the germline V gene are LGHNA and YNFKEQ. Generated by immunoSEQ multiplex PCR, the TCRdb table keeps only in-frame clones and is missing some. The sample carries 180,000 or so clones, approximately 91% recorded once. This rearrangement joins TRBV4-2 to TRBJ2-1; D is undetermined. This sequence was found in a woman aged 18-29 years who had recovered from COVID-19. Sequences were obtained from PBMCs or T cells enriched from blood (not recorded which). CDR3 in amino acids: CASSQDLSLGRTNEQFF. The DNA for the CDR3 is TGTGCCAGCAGCCAAGATCTCTCTCTAGGAAGAACCAATGAGCAGTTCTTC.